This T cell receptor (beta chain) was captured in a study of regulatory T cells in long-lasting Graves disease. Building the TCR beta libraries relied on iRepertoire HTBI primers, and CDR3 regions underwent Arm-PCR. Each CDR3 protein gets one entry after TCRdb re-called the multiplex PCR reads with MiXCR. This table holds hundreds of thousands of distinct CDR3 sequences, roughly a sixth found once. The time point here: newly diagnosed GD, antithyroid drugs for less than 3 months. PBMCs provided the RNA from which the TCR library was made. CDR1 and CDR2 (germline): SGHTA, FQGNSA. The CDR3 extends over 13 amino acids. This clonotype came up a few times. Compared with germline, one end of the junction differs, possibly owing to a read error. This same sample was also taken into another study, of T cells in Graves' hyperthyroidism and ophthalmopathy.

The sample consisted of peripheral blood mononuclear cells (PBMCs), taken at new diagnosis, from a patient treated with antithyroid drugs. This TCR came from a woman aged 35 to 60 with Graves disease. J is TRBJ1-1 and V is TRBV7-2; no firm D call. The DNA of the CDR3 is TGTGCCAGCAGCTCCTTGTTGAACACTAAAGCTTTCTTT. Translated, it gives CASSSLLNTKAFF.